The sequence of this T cell receptor beta chain was determined in a study of shared clonotypes between healthy human individuals. Overall study context: CD8 memory received one plate per donor, CD8 naive two, CD4 memory three and CD4 naive three. Broader study findings: Non-shared clonotypes had lower generation probabilities than those shared by all four donors. Only blood underwent sampling, and tissue repertoires likely differ.

CD45RO-negative, CCR7-selected cells formed the naive CD8 fraction, which excluded terminally differentiated effector memory CD45RA+ cells. Samples underwent the assay at deep level. Using immunoSEQ multiplex PCR, the repertoire was profiled, and TCRdb retains in-frame clones only, with some absent. The table records approximately 810,000 clones, roughly 92% of them present only once. With respect to this clone: Its matching antigen is unknown.

Sequencing used naive CD8+ T cells sorted from blood. The source is a man aged 30-40 years in good health.

CDR3 residues: CASRLAGRVDEQFF. CDR3 in DNA: TGTGCCAGCAGACTTGCGGGCCGGGTCGATGAGCAGTTCTTC. The chain recombines TRBV28 with TRBJ2-1, with D possibly being TRBD2 (5 bases). Looked up from germline, CDR1 is MDHEN and CDR2 is SYDVKM. The CDR3 is made up of 14 amino acids. The V gene lost 6 bases and the J gene lost 8 bases, with 17 bases spanning the gap.